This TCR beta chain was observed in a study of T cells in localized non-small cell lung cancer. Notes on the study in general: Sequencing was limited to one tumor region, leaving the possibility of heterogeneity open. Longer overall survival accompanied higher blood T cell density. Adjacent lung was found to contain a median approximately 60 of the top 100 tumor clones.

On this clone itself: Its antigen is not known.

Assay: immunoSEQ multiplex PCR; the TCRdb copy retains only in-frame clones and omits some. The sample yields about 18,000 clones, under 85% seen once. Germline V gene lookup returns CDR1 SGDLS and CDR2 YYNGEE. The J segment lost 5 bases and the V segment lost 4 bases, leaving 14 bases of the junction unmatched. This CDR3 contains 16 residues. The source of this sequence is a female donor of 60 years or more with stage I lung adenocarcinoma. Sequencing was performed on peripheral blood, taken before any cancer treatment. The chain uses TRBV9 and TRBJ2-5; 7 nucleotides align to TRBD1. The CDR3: CASSPSRTGSRETQYF. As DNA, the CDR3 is TGTGCCAGCAGCCCCAGTCGGACAGGCAGTCGGGAGACCCAGTACTTC.